This T cell receptor beta chain was recorded in a study of T cell changes during pregnancy in multiple sclerosis. Profiled with immunoSEQ multiplex PCR; TCRdb holds only in-frame clones, not every one. This sample has 45,000 to 55,000 clones, with almost 95% found just once. The sequence was collected from a female donor with multiple sclerosis, enrolled in a pregnancy study. The material sequenced was peripheral blood, taken after pregnancy.

In nucleotides, the CDR3 is TGTGCCAGCAGCGTGGGGCTAGCGGGGAGATACGAGCAGTACTTC. It is translated as CASSVGLAGRYEQYF. The chain couples TRBV9 to TRBJ2-7; TRBD2 aligns across 9 bases. The CDR3 covers 15 residues. The V segment lost 2 bases and the J segment 4 bases; nucleotides outside the gene matches: 7. CDR1 and CDR2 from the germline V gene are SGDLS and YYNGEE.